A single sample gave rise to the 22 T cell receptor beta chains below, sequenced in a study of T-cell memory formation after mild COVID-19. TCRdb called the 5' RACE reads again in MiXCR, with one record for every CDR3 protein. The sample consists of 580,000 or so distinct CDR3 sequences, 17% of them appearing once. Source material: PBMCs or a T cell subset sorted from them (not recorded which). These receptors were obtained from an adult woman who had mild COVID-19 (a few samples of this study predate the infection). Cell type and time point are not known.

The chain employs TRBV7-9 and TRBJ2-2; the D gene is possibly TRBD1 (6 bases). The CDR3 length is 17 residues. Between the trimmed V and J ends, which lost 2 bases and 0 bases, there was a span of 13 bases. CDR1 is SEHNR and CDR2 is FQNEAQ in the germline V gene (reference sequence). The CDR3: CASSLPPGTTNTGELFF. The CDR3 bases are TGTGCCAGCAGCTTACCGCCAGGGACAACGAACACCGGGGAGCTGTTTTTT.

Concerning this clonotype itself: At one boundary the junction diverges from the germline segment, which might be a read error. The rearrangement joins TRBV4-1 to TRBJ1-5; D is possibly TRBD1 (5 bases). Looked up from germline, CDR1 is MGHRA and CDR2 is YSYEKL. The CDR3 loop spans 16 amino acids. CDR3 in amino acids: CARSRLLTAYNQPQHF. In nucleotides, the CDR3 is TGCGCCAGAAGCCGGCTCTTGACAGCTTACAATCAGCCCCAGCATTTT.

CDR3 nucleotide sequence: TGTGCCAGCAACGTGGGGACAAGCTCCTACAATGAGCAGTTCTTC. Amino acid sequence: CASNVGTSSYNEQFF. This rearrangement joins TRBV3-1 to TRBJ2-1; D perhaps matches TRBD1 (6 bases). Per the germline V gene, CDR1 is LGHDT and CDR2 is YNNKEL (reference sequence). The CDR3 consists of 15 residues. V lost 7 bases, J lost 0 bases, and 13 bases lay in between.

The rearrangement joins TRBV12-3 or TRBV12-4 to TRBJ1-5; 7 nucleotides line up with TRBD1. The trim removed 6 bases at V and 4 bases at J, leaving 6 bases unmatched. The CDR3 extends over 14 amino acids. This chain's CDR3 is CASSRDSQNQPQHF. For the CDR3, the DNA is TGTGCCAGCAGCCGGGACAGTCAAAATCAGCCCCAGCATTTT.

The J gene is TRBJ2-1, the V gene TRBV25-1; 7 bases map to TRBD2. The V gene end was trimmed by 5 bases and the J gene end by 0 bases; junction bases not matched to a gene: 7. Germline V gives CDR1 MGHDK, CDR2 SYGVNS. This CDR3 has 16 amino acids. The CDR3, as DNA: TGTGCCAGCAGTCTTCCGCGGGGGAGCTCCTACAATGAGCAGTTCTTC. Its protein product is CASSLPRGSSYNEQFF.

The chain recombines TRBV5-6 with TRBJ1-1; perhaps TRBD1 as D (5 bases). V shed 1 base and J shed 8 bases, with 12 bases lying between them. Germline CDR1 and CDR2: SGHDT and YYEEEE. The CDR3 length is 13 residues. The CDR3 DNA is TGTGCCAGCAGCTTGTACGGGGGAGGAGAAGCTTTCTTT. The encoded protein is CASSLYGGGEAFF.

This clonotype was counted a few times. The chain uses TRBV14 and TRBJ2-3; D assignment may be TRBD1 or TRBD2 (5 bases each). This CDR3 has 14 amino acids. Germline V CDR1 and CDR2: SGHDN, FVKESK. Trimming shortened V by 0 bases and J by 14 bases, and 18 bases separated the two germline ends. This CDR3 reads CASSQDGSGRVRYF. CDR3 nucleotide sequence: TGTGCCAGCAGCCAAGACGGGTCAGGGCGGGTCAGGTATTTT.

The chain employs TRBV5-1 and TRBJ2-1; no reliable D call. CDR3 length: 13 residues. The V gene lost 0 bases and the J gene lost 6 bases, with 7 bases spanning the gap. Looked up from germline, CDR1 is SGHRS and CDR2 is YFSETQ. This chain's CDR3 is CASSLELFNEQFF. For the CDR3, the DNA is TGCGCCAGCAGCTTGGAGCTGTTCAATGAGCAGTTCTTC.

This CDR3 is CAWSTDTYEQYF. CDR3 coding DNA: TGTGCCTGGAGTACAGACACCTACGAGCAGTACTTC. The rearrangement joins TRBV30 to TRBJ2-7; D unclear. Deletions cut 2 bases from V and 2 bases from J, with 7 bases between. Germline V CDR1 and CDR2: GTSNPN, SVGIG (reference sequence). CDR3 length: 12 amino acids.

The V and J genes are TRBV30 and TRBJ2-6; the D is unclear. The CDR3 is 14 residues long. In germline, CDR1 is GTSNPN, CDR2 SVGIG (reference sequence). V was pared by 5 bases and J by 0 bases, with 8 bases between. CDR3 bases: TGTGCCTGGGCGGTGGGCTCTGGGGCCAACGTCCTGACTTTC. Protein product: CAWAVGSGANVLTF. The full variable domain, completed using reference TRBV30 and TRBJ2-6, is SQTIHQWPATLVQPVGSPLSLECTVEGTSNPNLYWYRQAAGRGLQLLFYSVGIGQISSEVPQNLSASRPQDRQFILSSKKLLLSDSGFYLCAWAVGSGANVLTFGAGSRLTVL.

The CDR3 nucleotides read TGTGCCACCAGTGACCCTGGACAGGGAACAGAGCAGTACTTC. Its translation is CATSDPGQGTEQYF. The chain is built from TRBV24-1 and TRBJ2-7, with 8 bases aligning to TRBD1. The CDR3 has 14 residues. Trimming cost V 4 bases and J 7 bases; bases outside gene matches: 8. Germline lookup yields CDR1 KGHDR and CDR2 SFDVKD.

This clonotype has only a few counts. The J gene is TRBJ2-5, the V gene TRBV29-1; 8 nucleotides agree with TRBD1. This CDR3 has 14 residues. Germline loops: CDR1 SQVTM, CDR2 ANQGSEA. After removal of 4 bases from V and 5 bases from J, the junction contained 9 bases not matched to a gene. The CDR3 spells CSVVQGASSETQYF. For the CDR3, the DNA is TGCAGCGTTGTTCAGGGGGCTTCAAGCGAGACCCAGTACTTC.

This clonotype was seen a few times. The chain joins TRBV7-2 to TRBJ1-6; D gene uncertain. This CDR3 contains 15 residues. V shed 0 bases and J shed 5 bases, with 8 bases lying between them. CDR1 and CDR2 (germline): SGHTA, FQGNSA. The CDR3 loop is CASSLARPNNSPLHF. In DNA form, the CDR3 reads TGTGCCAGCAGCTTAGCGCGACCTAATAATTCACCCCTCCACTTT. The full variable domain, rest sourced from reference TRBV7-2 and TRBJ1-6, is GAGVSQSPSNKVTEKGKDVELRCDPISGHTALYWYRQSLGQGLEFLIYFQGNSAPDKSGLPSDRFSAERTGGSVSTLTIQRTQQEDSAVYLCASSLARPNNSPLHFGNGTRLTVT.

The chain links TRBV7-2 to TRBJ1-4, with D perhaps matching TRBD1 (6 bases). The V end lost 5 bases, the J end lost 2 bases, and 9 bases lay between the germline ends. This CDR3 spans 14 amino acids. Germline CDR1 reads SGHTA; CDR2 reads FQGNSA. In DNA form, the CDR3 reads TGTGCCAGCAGCCCCGACAGGACTAATGAAAAACTGTTTTTT. Translation gives CASSPDRTNEKLFF.

The rearrangement links TRBV12-3 or TRBV12-4 to TRBJ2-4; D is unclear. Trimming cost V 6 bases and J 0 bases, with 12 bases left between them. This CDR3 is 15 amino acids long. DNA for the CDR3: TGTGCCAGCAGCCACGGTCCCGGAGCCAAAAACATTCAGTACTTC. It specifies CASSHGPGAKNIQYF.

The rearrangement joins TRBV5-1 to TRBJ1-3, with D unresolved. The ends were cut back, 2 bases at V and 0 bases at J, with 15 bases in the middle. Looked up from germline, CDR1 is SGHRS and CDR2 is YFSETQ. CDR3 size: 17 residues. CDR3 bases: TGCGCCAGCAGCTTCGAACCACCCGGAGTCTCTGGAAACACCATATATTTT. Translating it yields CASSFEPPGVSGNTIYF.

This clonotype occurred a few times. J is TRBJ1-1 and V is TRBV5-6, with D maybe TRBD1 (5 bases). V was cut by 1 base and J by 2 bases, with 12 bases left in between. Germline CDR1 is SGHDT and CDR2 is YYEEEE. This CDR3 region has 15 residues. CDR3 protein: CASSLMGRRNTEAFF. CDR3 DNA sequence: TGTGCCAGCAGCTTGATGGGACGGCGAAACACTGAAGCTTTCTTT.

This chain uses TRBV5-1 with TRBJ1-2, with 9 bases lining up with TRBD1. This CDR3 has 16 residues. CDR1 and CDR2 from the germline V gene are SGHRS and YFSETQ. The V segment lost 4 bases and the J segment 4 bases; nucleotides outside the gene matches: 11. For the CDR3, the DNA is TGCGCCAGCAGCAACGTGAGGGACAGGGCCCCCTATGGCTACACCTTC. Translated, it gives CASSNVRDRAPYGYTF.

The gene calls are TRBV12-3 or TRBV12-4 and TRBJ1-6, with 7 nucleotides matching TRBD1. The length of the CDR3 is 15 residues. V was pared by 2 bases and J by 4 bases, with 2 bases of the junction left unmatched. In DNA, the CDR3 is TGTGCCAGCAGTTTATCGGGACAGTATAATTCACCCCTCCACTTT. Translated, it gives CASSLSGQYNSPLHF.

A few counts support this clonotype. The chain joins TRBV15 to TRBJ1-2; no firm D call. The CDR3 covers 14 residues. The germline CDR1 and CDR2 sequences are LNHNV and YYDKDF (reference sequence). Trimming took 0 bases from V and 14 from J, leaving 19 bases between them. The CDR3 sequence: CATSRDRRLVGGTF. The CDR3 nucleotides read TGTGCCACCAGCAGAGATCGACGCTTGGTCGGAGGGACCTTC.

This chain connects TRBV20-1 to TRBJ2-1, with 8 bases fitting TRBD2. After removal of 5 bases from V and 7 bases from J, the junction contained 10 bases not matched to a gene. Germline V gene data show CDR1 as DFQATT and CDR2 as SNEGSKA (reference sequence). This CDR3 contains 14 residues. CDR3 sequence reads: CSAPGTRVTNEQFF. CDR3 in DNA: TGCAGTGCTCCCGGGACTAGGGTCACGAATGAGCAGTTCTTC.

V is TRBV10-3 and J is TRBJ2-7, with TRBD2 matching 7 bases. The CDR3 is 14 residues long. The ends lost 4 bases at V and 2 bases at J; junction bases unmatched: 5. The germline V gene encodes CDR1 ENHRY and CDR2 SYGVKD. The CDR3 DNA is TGTGCCATCAGTGTTGAGCGGGGACCCTACGAGCAGTACTTC. Protein product: CAISVERGPYEQYF.